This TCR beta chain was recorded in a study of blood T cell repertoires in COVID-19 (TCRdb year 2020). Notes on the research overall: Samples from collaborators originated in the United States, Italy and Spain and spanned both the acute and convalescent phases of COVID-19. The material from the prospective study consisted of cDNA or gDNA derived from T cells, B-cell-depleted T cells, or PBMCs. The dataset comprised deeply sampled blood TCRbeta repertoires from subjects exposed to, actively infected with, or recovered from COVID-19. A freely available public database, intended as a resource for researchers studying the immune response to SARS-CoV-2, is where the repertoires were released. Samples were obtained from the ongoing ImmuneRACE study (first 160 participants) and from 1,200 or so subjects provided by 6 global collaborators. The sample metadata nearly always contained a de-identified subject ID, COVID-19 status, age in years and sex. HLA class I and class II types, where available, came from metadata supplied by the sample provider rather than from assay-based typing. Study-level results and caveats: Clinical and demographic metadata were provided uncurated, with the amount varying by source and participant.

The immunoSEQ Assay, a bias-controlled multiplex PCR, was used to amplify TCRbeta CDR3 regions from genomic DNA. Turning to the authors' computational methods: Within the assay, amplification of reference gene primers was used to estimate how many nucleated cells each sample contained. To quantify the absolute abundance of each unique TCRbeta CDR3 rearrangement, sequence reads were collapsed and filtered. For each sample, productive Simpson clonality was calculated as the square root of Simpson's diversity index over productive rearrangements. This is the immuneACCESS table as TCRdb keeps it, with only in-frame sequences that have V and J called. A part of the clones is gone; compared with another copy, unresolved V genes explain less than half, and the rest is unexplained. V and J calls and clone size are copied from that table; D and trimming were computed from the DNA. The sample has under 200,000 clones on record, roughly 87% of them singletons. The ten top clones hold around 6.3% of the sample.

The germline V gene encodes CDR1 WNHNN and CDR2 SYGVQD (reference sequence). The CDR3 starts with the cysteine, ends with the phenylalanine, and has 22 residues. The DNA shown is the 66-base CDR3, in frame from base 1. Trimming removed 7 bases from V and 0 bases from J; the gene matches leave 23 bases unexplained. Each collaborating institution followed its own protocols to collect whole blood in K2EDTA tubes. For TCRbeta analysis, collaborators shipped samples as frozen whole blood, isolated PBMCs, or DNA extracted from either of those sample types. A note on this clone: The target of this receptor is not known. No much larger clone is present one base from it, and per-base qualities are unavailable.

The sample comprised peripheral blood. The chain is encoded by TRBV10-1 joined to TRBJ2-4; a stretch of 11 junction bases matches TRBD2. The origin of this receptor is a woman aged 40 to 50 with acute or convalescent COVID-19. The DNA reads TGCGCCAGCACCTACATCCGGGGGGCTAGCGGGAGGTTGCCCGGAGCCAAAAACATTCAGTACTTC. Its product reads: CASTYIRGASGRLPGAKNIQYF.